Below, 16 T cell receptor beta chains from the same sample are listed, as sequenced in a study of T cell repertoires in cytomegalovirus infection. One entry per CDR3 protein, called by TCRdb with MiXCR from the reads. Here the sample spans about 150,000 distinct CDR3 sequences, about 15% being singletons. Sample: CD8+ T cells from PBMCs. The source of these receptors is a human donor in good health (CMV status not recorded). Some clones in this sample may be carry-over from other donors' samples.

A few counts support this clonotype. The CDR3 coding sequence is TGTGCCAGCGGACCCGGGACAGACCCCCAAGAGACCCAGTACTTC. Its translation: CASGPGTDPQETQYF. V gene TRBV11-2 combines with J gene TRBJ2-5; TRBD1 agrees at 7 bases. Per the germline V gene, CDR1 is SGHAT and CDR2 is FQNNGV. CDR3 length: 15 amino acids. The V gene end was trimmed by 8 bases and the J gene end by 1 base; junction bases not matched to a gene: 10. The full variable domain, with the rest looked up from reference TRBV11-2 and TRBJ2-5, is EAGVAQSPRYKIIEKRQSVAFWCNPISGHATLYWYQQILGQGPKLLIQFQNNGVVDDSQLPKDRFSAERLKGVDSTLKIQPAKLEDSAVYLCASGPGTDPQETQYFGPGTRLLVL.

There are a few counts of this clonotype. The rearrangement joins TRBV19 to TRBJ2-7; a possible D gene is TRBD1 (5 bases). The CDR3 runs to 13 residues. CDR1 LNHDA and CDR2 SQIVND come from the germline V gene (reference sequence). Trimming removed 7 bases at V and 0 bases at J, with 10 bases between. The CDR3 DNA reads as TGTGCCAGTAACCAGGGCTTCTCCTACGAGCAGTACTTC. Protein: CASNQGFSYEQYF.

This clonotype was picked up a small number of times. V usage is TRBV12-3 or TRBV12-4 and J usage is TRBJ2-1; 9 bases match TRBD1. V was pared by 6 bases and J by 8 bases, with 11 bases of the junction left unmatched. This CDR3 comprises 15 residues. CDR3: CASRDSGTGWHEQFF. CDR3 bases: TGTGCCAGCAGGGATTCCGGGACAGGGTGGCATGAGCAGTTCTTC.

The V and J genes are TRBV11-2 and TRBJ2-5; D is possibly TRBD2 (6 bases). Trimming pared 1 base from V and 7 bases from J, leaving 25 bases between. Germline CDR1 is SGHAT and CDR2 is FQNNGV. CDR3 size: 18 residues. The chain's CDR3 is CASSLAPTTSSAKGTQYF. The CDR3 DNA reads TGTGCCAGCAGCTTAGCGCCAACGACTTCTAGCGCCAAGGGGACCCAGTACTTC.

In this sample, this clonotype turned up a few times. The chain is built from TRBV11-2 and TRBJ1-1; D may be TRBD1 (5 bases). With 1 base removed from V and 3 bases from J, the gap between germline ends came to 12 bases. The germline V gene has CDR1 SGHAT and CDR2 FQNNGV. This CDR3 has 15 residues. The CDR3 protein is CASSLGRDWDTEAFF. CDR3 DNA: TGTGCCAGCAGCTTAGGCCGGGACTGGGACACTGAAGCTTTCTTT.

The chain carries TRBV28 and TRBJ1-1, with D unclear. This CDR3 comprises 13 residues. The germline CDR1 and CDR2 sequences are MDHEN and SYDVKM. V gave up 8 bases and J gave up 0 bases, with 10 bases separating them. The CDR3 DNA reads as TGTGCCAGCGGTGGGCAGATGAACACTGAAGCTTTCTTT. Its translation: CASGGQMNTEAFF.

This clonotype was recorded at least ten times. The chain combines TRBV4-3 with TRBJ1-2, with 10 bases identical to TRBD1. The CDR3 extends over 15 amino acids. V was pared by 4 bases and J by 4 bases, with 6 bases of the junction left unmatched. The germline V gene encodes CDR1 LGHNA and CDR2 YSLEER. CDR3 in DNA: TGCGCCAGCAGCCGAGGGACAGGGGACGCCTATGGCTACACCTTC. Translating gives CASSRGTGDAYGYTF.

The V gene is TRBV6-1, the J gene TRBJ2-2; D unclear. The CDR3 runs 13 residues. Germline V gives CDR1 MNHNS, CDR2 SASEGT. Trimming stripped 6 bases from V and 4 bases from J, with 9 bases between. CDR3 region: CASRVQGTGELFF. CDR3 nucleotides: TGTGCCAGCAGGGTTCAAGGCACCGGGGAGCTGTTTTTT.

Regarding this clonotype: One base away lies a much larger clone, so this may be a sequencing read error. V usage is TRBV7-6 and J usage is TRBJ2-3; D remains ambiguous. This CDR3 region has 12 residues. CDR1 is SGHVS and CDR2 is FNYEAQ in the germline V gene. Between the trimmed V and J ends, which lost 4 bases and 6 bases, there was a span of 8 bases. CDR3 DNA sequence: TGTGCCAGCAGCTCCCAGGAGGATACGCAGTATTTT. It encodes CASSSQEDTQYF.

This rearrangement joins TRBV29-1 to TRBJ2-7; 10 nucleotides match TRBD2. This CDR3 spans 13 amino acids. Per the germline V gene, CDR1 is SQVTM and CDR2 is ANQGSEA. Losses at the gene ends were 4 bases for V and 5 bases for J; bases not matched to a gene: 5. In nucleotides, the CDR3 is TGCAGCGTTGCTCCGGGACTAGCGAACGAGCAGTACTTC. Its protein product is CSVAPGLANEQYF.

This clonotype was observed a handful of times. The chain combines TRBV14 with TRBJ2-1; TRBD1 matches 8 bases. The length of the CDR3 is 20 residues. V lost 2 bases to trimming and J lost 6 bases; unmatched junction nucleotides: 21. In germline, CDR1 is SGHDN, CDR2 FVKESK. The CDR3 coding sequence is TGTGCCAGCAGCCAAATCGAATCAAGGGGAGTGACAGGGGCATCCAATGAGCAGTTCTTC. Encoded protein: CASSQIESRGVTGASNEQFF.

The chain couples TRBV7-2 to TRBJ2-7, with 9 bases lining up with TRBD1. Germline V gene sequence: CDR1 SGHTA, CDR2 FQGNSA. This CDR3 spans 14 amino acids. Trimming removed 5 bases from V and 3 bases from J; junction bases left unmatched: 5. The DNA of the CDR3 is TGTGCCAGCAGCCCGGACAGGGGCTTCTACGAGCAGTACTTC. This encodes CASSPDRGFYEQYF.

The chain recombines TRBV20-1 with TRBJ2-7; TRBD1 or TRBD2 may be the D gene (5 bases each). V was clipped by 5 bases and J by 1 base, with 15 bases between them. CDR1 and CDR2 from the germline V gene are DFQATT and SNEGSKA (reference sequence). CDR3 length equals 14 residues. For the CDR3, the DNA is TGCAGTGCTCATGACTGGGACGGATCCTACGAGCAGTACTTC. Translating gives CSAHDWDGSYEQYF.

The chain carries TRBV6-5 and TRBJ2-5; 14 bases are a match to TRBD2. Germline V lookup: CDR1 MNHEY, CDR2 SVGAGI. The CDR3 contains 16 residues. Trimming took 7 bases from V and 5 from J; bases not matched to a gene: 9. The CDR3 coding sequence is TGTGCCAGCAAGGACTGGACTAGCGGGGGGCCGGAGACCCAGTACTTC. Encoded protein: CASKDWTSGGPETQYF.

CDR3 sequence reads: CAISTFRDRSSYEQYF. The CDR3 DNA is TGTGCCATCAGTACTTTCCGGGACAGGAGCTCCTACGAGCAGTACTTC. The chain links TRBV10-3 to TRBJ2-7, with 8 bases identical to TRBD1. Looked up from germline, CDR1 is ENHRY and CDR2 is SYGVKD. The CDR3 extends over 16 amino acids. Trimming removed 5 bases from V and 0 bases from J; junction bases left unmatched: 9.

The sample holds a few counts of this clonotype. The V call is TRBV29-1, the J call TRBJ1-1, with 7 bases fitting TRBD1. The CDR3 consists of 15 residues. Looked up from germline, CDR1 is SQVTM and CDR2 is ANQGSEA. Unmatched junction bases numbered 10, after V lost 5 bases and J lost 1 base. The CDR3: CSVHPTGAWNTEAFF. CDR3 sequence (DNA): TGCAGCGTTCACCCCACAGGGGCGTGGAACACTGAAGCTTTCTTT. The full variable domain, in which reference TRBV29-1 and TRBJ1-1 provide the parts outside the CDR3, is SAVISQKPSRDICQRGTSLTIQCQVDSQVTMMFWYRQQPGQSLTLIATANQGSEATYESGFVIDKFPISRPNLTFSTLTVSNMSPEDSSIYLCSVHPTGAWNTEAFFGQGTRLTVV.